This is a list of T cell receptor beta chains from one sample in a study of OX40 agonist ivuxolimab in advanced cancers. Generated by immunoSEQ multiplex PCR, the TCRdb table keeps only in-frame clones and is missing some. The data contain about 120,000 clones, around 87% of them singletons. Sequences were derived from CD4+ or CD8+ T cells sorted from blood, sampled in a trial of the OX40 agonist ivuxolimab. The source of these receptors is an adult with an advanced solid tumor such as melanoma, head and neck, liver or kidney cancer. Each CDR3 is given with its conserved first and last residue. The D gene is left open where the match is weak. Clone size is shown for a subset of rows, as once, few, many or a class of expanded clone.

V,J,D,size,length,DNA,CDR3
TRBV2,TRBJ1-1,-,-,12,TGTGCCAGCAGTAGGACAGCGACTGAAGCTTTCTTT,CASSRTATEAFF
TRBV19,TRBJ1-5,-,once,12,TGTGCCAGTAGTATAGGACCACAGCCCCAGCATTTT,CASSIGPQPQHF
TRBV4-3,TRBJ2-3,-,-,14,TGCGCCAGCAGCCAAGTTTTCCTCACAGATACGCAGTATTTT,CASSQVFLTDTQYF
TRBV10-3,TRBJ2-1,TRBD2,-,14,TGTGCCATCAGATCTAGCGGGGATTACAATGAGCAGTTCTTC,CAIRSSGDYNEQFF
TRBV28,TRBJ2-3,-,-,12,TGTGCCAGCACCTCCAACGGCTATACGCAGTATTTT,CASTSNGYTQYF
TRBV6-5,TRBJ2-3,-,-,15,TGTGCCAGCAGCCGAGGCATGAGAAGCACAGATACGCAGTATTTT,CASSRGMRSTDTQYF
TRBV30,TRBJ1-3,-,-,13,TGTGCCTGGACCGCTGGGGGGGGAAACACCATATATTTT,CAWTAGGGNTIYF
TRBV19,TRBJ2-4,-,-,14,TGTGCCAGTAGCCCACAGGTAGCCAAAAACATTCAGTACTTC,CASSPQVAKNIQYF
TRBV2,TRBJ2-5,TRBD1,-,16,TGTGCCAGCAGTGCCCCCCCGGGACAGGGGATGGGGGCCCAGTACTTC,CASSAPPGQGMGAQYF
TRBV19,TRBJ2-1,TRBD2,-,14,TGTGCCAGTAGACGACTAGCGTCCTACAATGAGCAGTTCTTC,CASRRLASYNEQFF
TRBV29-1,TRBJ1-3,-,-,11,TGCAGCGTCCGGTCCTGGAACACCATATATTTT,CSVRSWNTIYF
TRBV28,TRBJ1-2,-,-,16,TGTGCCAGCAGCACCCTGGGGCGACTCACTGCGGATGGCTACACCTTC,CASSTLGRLTADGYTF
TRBV29-1,TRBJ2-7,TRBD1,once,12,TGCAGCGTCCATAGAACAGGGGGCCAGCAGTACTTC,CSVHRTGGQQYF
TRBV6-5,TRBJ1-6,TRBD1,-,14,TGTGCCAGCAACCCGGGACAGAATAATTCACCCCTCCACTTT,CASNPGQNNSPLHF
TRBV19,TRBJ1-5,-,-,12,TGTGCCAGTAGTCCTCACGATCAGCCCCAGCATTTT,CASSPHDQPQHF
TRBV7-2,TRBJ2-2,-,-,15,TGTGCCAGCAGCTTTCTAGTGTCGTTCCCCGGGGAGCTGTTTTTT,CASSFLVSFPGELFF
TRBV7-2,TRBJ2-5,-,-,14,TGTGCCAGCAGCGGCCGGGACTTCCAAGAGACCCAGTACTTC,CASSGRDFQETQYF
TRBV11-1,TRBJ2-1,-,-,13,TGTGCCAGCAGCTTAGGACTGCTCAATGAGCAGTTCTTC,CASSLGLLNEQFF
TRBV5-6,TRBJ1-2,-,-,15,TGTGCCAGCAGCCCGGGATCCGTGGACAGTAGTGGCTACACCTTC,CASSPGSVDSSGYTF
TRBV5-1,TRBJ2-3,-,-,14,TGCGCCAGCCTCCGGGACTCCTCCACAGATACGCAGTATTTT,CASLRDSSTDTQYF
TRBV5-4,TRBJ1-1,-,once,11,TGTGCCAGCAGCTTGGGCACTGAAGCTTTCTTT,CASSLGTEAFF
TRBV5-1,TRBJ2-6,-,-,17,TGCGCCAGCAGCTCCGGGACCGTACACTCTGGGGCCAACGTCCTGACTTTC,CASSSGTVHSGANVLTF
TRBV5-6,TRBJ1-6,-,-,16,TGTGCCAGCAGCTTGGGGGGGGCGCCCCCAAATTCACCCCTCCACTTT,CASSLGGAPPNSPLHF
TRBV30,TRBJ2-3,TRBD1,-,15,TGTGCCTGGAGGGACAGGGGGCGTAGTACAGATACGCAGTATTTT,CAWRDRGRSTDTQYF
TRBV6-6,TRBJ1-1,TRBD1,once,15,TGTGCCAGCAGTTACCGCGGGACAGTGAACACTGAAGCTTTCTTT,CASSYRGTVNTEAFF
TRBV5-1,TRBJ2-1,-,once,15,TGCGCCAGCAGGGAAGGACTCAGCTCCTACAATGAGCAGTTCTTC,CASREGLSSYNEQFF
TRBV28,TRBJ1-5,TRBD1,-,15,TGTGCCAGCAGTTCCCCTACAGGGGGGAATCAGCCCCAGCATTTT,CASSSPTGGNQPQHF
TRBV7-9,TRBJ1-1,TRBD1,-,15,TGTGCCAGCAGCCCGACAGGGGGCTGGTCGACTGAAGCTTTCTTT,CASSPTGGWSTEAFF
TRBV2,TRBJ1-6,-,-,15,TGTGCCAGCATCGTCCAGGGTCCGGGGAATTCACCCCTCCACTTT,CASIVQGPGNSPLHF
TRBV30,TRBJ1-2,TRBD1,-,15,TGTGCCTGGAGGGTGACAGGGCAGGAGCGCGGTGGCTACACCTTC,CAWRVTGQERGGYTF
TRBV5-6,TRBJ2-1,TRBD2,-,16,TGTGCCAGCAGCTTGGATCCTAGCGGGGCTGGGGGTGAGCAGTTCTTC,CASSLDPSGAGGEQFF
TRBV7-2,TRBJ2-5,-,-,11,TGTGCCAGCAGCTTGACGGAGACCCAGTACTTC,CASSLTETQYF
TRBV30,TRBJ2-7,-,-,20,TGTGCCTGGAGTGTCTCCCGGATGTTAGGTAGGGACGTAGGGGCCTACGAGCAGTACTTC,CAWSVSRMLGRDVGAYEQYF
TRBV6-6,TRBJ1-1,-,-,15,TGTGCCAGCACGCCGTTAGGGCCAAGGAACACTGAAGCTTTCTTT,CASTPLGPRNTEAFF
TRBV9,TRBJ1-5,-,once,13,TGTGCCAGCAGCGGGACACCCCTCGGGTCCCAGCATTTT,CASSGTPLGSQHF
TRBV27,TRBJ2-6,-,-,16,TGTGCCAGCAGTTTTCAAAGACAGGACGGGGCCAACGTCCTGACTTTC,CASSFQRQDGANVLTF
TRBV6-4,TRBJ2-2,-,-,14,TGTGCCAGCAGTGACGATGGGGGGACCGGGGAGCTGTTTTTT,CASSDDGGTGELFF
TRBV6-5,TRBJ1-6,-,few,14,TGTGCCAGCCGGATGGTAGGGAAAGAGTCACCCCTCCACTTT,CASRMVGKESPLHF
TRBV28,TRBJ2-7,-,-,14,TGTGCCAGCAGTCCCAGCCCTCCCGACTACGAGCAGTACTTC,CASSPSPPDYEQYF
TRBV2,TRBJ1-1,-,-,12,TGTGCCAGCGGCAGATTGAACACTGAAGCTTTCTTT,CASGRLNTEAFF
TRBV19,TRBJ2-7,-,-,16,TGTGCCAGTAGTACAGATCCGGGACGGGGCCTCTACGAGCAGTACTTC,CASSTDPGRGLYEQYF
TRBV6-6,TRBJ1-5,TRBD1,-,15,TGTGCCAGCAGTAGAACAGGGGAAGGCAATCAGCCCCAGCATTTT,CASSRTGEGNQPQHF
TRBV27,TRBJ2-1,-,-,16,TGTGCCAGCCGAATCAGTTTTCCAGGGCCGAACAATGAGCAGTTCTTC,CASRISFPGPNNEQFF
TRBV19,TRBJ1-3,-,-,14,TGTGCCAGTAGGGCACTGGAATCTGGAAACACCATATATTTT,CASRALESGNTIYF
TRBV7-2,TRBJ1-6,TRBD1,once,15,TGTGCCAGCAGCTGGGGACAGGGGGGTTTCTCACCCCTCCACTTT,CASSWGQGGFSPLHF
TRBV5-1,TRBJ2-1,-,-,13,TGCGCCAGCAGCTTAACAGCCTACAATGAGCAGTTCTTC,CASSLTAYNEQFF
TRBV9,TRBJ1-3,-,-,15,TGTGCCAGCAGCGTGGCGAGAGACAGAGGAAACACCATATATTTT,CASSVARDRGNTIYF
TRBV7-2,TRBJ2-1,TRBD2,-,15,TGTGCCAGCAACTTCGGCGGGGGGGCCAACAATGAGCAGTTCTTC,CASNFGGGANNEQFF
TRBV11-3,TRBJ1-2,TRBD1,-,13,TGTGCCAGCAGCTTAGCAGGGGGCTATGGCTACACCTTC,CASSLAGGYGYTF
TRBV9,TRBJ2-3,TRBD2,few,16,TGTGCCAGCAGCGTCTGGGCGGGGGTTAGCACAGATACGCAGTATTTT,CASSVWAGVSTDTQYF
TRBV11-2,TRBJ1-2,-,once,14,TGTGCCAGCAGCCAACCAAGGGGATCCGATGGCTACACCTTC,CASSQPRGSDGYTF
TRBV7-6,TRBJ2-7,TRBD1,-,15,TGTGCCAGCAGCTCAGTCGGACAGGGACACTACGAGCAGTACTTC,CASSSVGQGHYEQYF
TRBV9,TRBJ1-3,-,many,16,TGTGCCAGCAGCTCCACCAGGGGTTACTTTGGAAACACCATATATTTT,CASSSTRGYFGNTIYF
TRBV5-1,TRBJ1-1,-,-,16,TGCGCCAGCAGCTTGGAGGGCAGGGGTAGGGGCACTGAAGCTTTCTTT,CASSLEGRGRGTEAFF